This T cell receptor (beta chain) was identified during a study of HIV-infected patients and healthy controls (dated by TCRdb to 2014 to 2015). Looking at the study overall: The study tested whether deep TCR repertoire sequencing of HIV patients' small blood samples could capture immune perturbation and reconstitution. Overall study results and their limits: The study cohorts differed slightly in age and sex profile, but those differences did not account for the observed differences in diversity. Alpha-chain CDR3s from MAIT cells appeared at high frequency in healthy controls but were severely depleted in HIV+ repertoires. Processing included only sixteen HIV-infected individuals, and this was regarded by the authors as a major limit on how widely the findings apply. Unequal numbers of distinct sequences between patients and controls complicated comparisons, and size-matching overweighted rare events from HIV-infected data. The pairing of alpha and beta chains was not determined in the samples. During therapy, a significant decrease in frequency was seen for HIV-associated CDR3s, whereas no significant change was found for CMV-associated CDR3s, although most of them became more frequent. HIV-infected repertoires showed significantly elevated mean Gini indices relative to controls, which possibly reflects oligoclonality. Compared with untreated HIV+ repertoires, healthy control repertoires had roughly threefold more distinct CDR3s and higher Shannon diversity. In the study, no determination of donor HLA types was made. Sequencing depth was restricted by the use of whole blood, which also prevented the dynamics of distinct T-cell subpopulations from being separated. Eight alpha and eight beta V genes showed significantly different mean usage between HIV-infected patients and controls. In HIV-infected patients, the apparent post-therapy recovery of the Gini index was not replicated in size-matched repertoire data. More CDR3s were shared between individuals among healthy controls than among HIV+ patients, as measured by Jaccard index and by the count of highly shared sequences.

Reverse transcription of 400 to 600 ng RNA was performed with SuperScript III using primers directed against the alpha and beta constant regions. Separate alpha and beta chain libraries were made by chain-specific third strand synthesis with multiplexing indices. The protocol used a single primer pair to amplify all rearrangements within a chain, which avoided primer bias, and attached molecular barcodes to each cDNA molecule. The SP2 sequencing primer site and a random hexamer were carried on a 5' RACE adapter, to which purified cDNA was joined by T4 RNA Ligase 1. The authors primed second strand synthesis from the SP2 site with Phusion polymerase and used slow temperature ramps to favor optimal annealing. Each molecule's 12-nucleotide barcode consisted of two random hexamer sequences, both added before amplification and joined together. A short first PCR added P5 and P7 adapter elements plus a second index, followed by an approximately 23-cycle amplification PCR with P5s and P7 primers. Libraries received 27 PCR cycles in total, were quantified on a Qubit, sized on a Bioanalyzer, and diluted to 3 to 4.5 nM. Normalized libraries were sequenced on an Illumina MiSeq with 2 x 250 paired-end kits. MinElute columns were the means by which the reverse transcription reactions were cleaned up, and the reactions were eluted into approximately 11 ul Tris-Cl. Adapter ligations ran for roughly 20 hours at 16 degrees C and were afterwards cleaned with AMPure XP beads at a 1:1 ratio. On the study's bioinformatics: Demultiplexed FASTQ files were processed with a modified Decombinator by which V, J, insert and barcode information was output. Any sequence that shared a barcode yet differed from the dominant sequence was discarded as an error, and the number of original cDNA molecules was estimated by counting barcodes clustered at Levenshtein distance 3. The R packages ineq, vegan, igraph and RCytoscape were used for downstream analyses, together with IMGT nomenclature and CDR3 definitions. The authors computed V gene usage over distinct sequences and counted each TCR a single time to avoid skew from clonal expansion. Unique CDR3 amino acid sequences within a donor were connected in similarity networks whenever two sequences differed by a single Levenshtein edit. Published HIV-specific CDR3s (around 90 alpha, 600 to 750 beta) and CMV-specific CDR3s (around 12 alpha, around 240 beta) were compiled and searched for in the repertoires. Random subsampling to size-matched repertoires demonstrated that the decreased diversity in patients did not result from their lower sequence numbers. The public sequencing data were trimmed at Q25 with fastp and processed into clonotypes with MiXCR by TCRdb, which kept only in-frame beta chains. Duplicate CDR3 protein sequences are folded into a single record with the most common DNA and genes. The V and J calls follow TCRdb's processing rather than the paper's. For this sample there are roughly 13,000 distinct CDR3 sequences; about a tenth appear just once. Of the sample, roughly 6% is held by the ten largest clones.

Since whole blood was used without any cell fractionation, the repertoire reflected all peripheral T cells in unsorted form. As controls, ten healthy donors without infection were sampled, and four of the ten donors were sampled a second time three to four months later. For RNA extraction, 2.5 to 3 ml of peripheral blood was drawn into Tempus tubes. Residual genomic DNA was removed with the TURBO-DNase kit and globin mRNA was depleted with GLOBINclear. The CDR3 starts with the cysteine, ends with the phenylalanine, and has 13 residues. The only DNA kept is the CDR3, 39 bases in frame from the first base. Between the V and J ends, shortened by 6 bases and 0 bases respectively, the junction contains 9 bases. Taken from the germline V gene (reference sequence), the CDR1 and CDR2 loops are MNHEY and SMNVEV. Of note for this clonotype: This receptor's antigen is unknown. Base qualities are not recorded, but no much larger clone differs from it by a single base.

The specimen sequenced was blood. The sequence derives from an adult in good health. The rearrangement joined TRBV27 to TRBJ2-7; no confident D gene assignment can be made. CDR3 loop: CASRRLSSYEQYF. In nucleotide form, the sequence is TGTGCCAGCAGGCGACTCAGCTCCTACGAGCAGTACTTC.